This entry concerns a single T cell receptor (beta chain). This clone's antigen is unknown. It has no much larger one-base neighbor in the sample; base qualities were not kept. The donors were healthy, HIV-negative adults with no recently reported acute infections or vaccinations. Only Caucasian adults living in Nashville, Tennessee, USA were represented among the donors. For unsorted samples, about 90 million PBMCs were counted, and genomic DNA was extracted using the QIAamp DNA Blood Mini kit. Blood was obtained by leukapheresis, after which PBMCs were separated by Ficoll-Histopaque density gradient centrifugation and cryopreserved in liquid nitrogen vapor phase. This sample is drawn from a study of shared clonotypes between healthy human individuals (dated by TCRdb to 2020 to 2021). Broadly, across the study: Two women and a few men aged 18 to 49 years were included in the cohort. Per donor, leukapheresis produced somewhere between about 0.9 and 9 billion PBMCs. To increase sequencing depth and limit assay-specific biases, TCR repertoire library preparation and sequencing were carried out by different laboratories using diverse techniques. To estimate repertoire size and how much clonotypes are shared between individuals, the study performed deep sequencing of blood TCR repertoires from about five healthy adults.

The study at large found these results: The genetic and exposure-history diversity represented was limited by the small number of donors. Pairwise subsampling indicated that sequencing depth was expected to affect the degree of clonotype sharing among donors. Only blood was sampled, and tissue TCR repertoires likely differ from those in blood.

V is clipped by 1 base and J by 6 bases, and the sequence between their germline boundaries is 13 bases long. The CDR3 goes from the cysteine to the phenylalanine over 15 residues. Of all the DNA, just the CDR3 is kept, 45 bases in frame from base 1. Taken from the germline V gene (reference sequence), the CDR1 and CDR2 loops are SEHNR and FQNEAQ. Using the deep immunoSEQ assay, multiplex PCR amplified TCR CDR3 regions from genomic DNA. Extracted genomic DNA from each cell subset was distributed evenly across all wells of several immunoSEQ 96-well plates, and each plate was treated as a replicate. For unsorted PBMC, 250 to 350 ng genomic DNA, equal to roughly 33,000 T cell genomes, was loaded into each replicate PCR. Ten immunoSEQ deep assay plates were used to sequence the unsorted PBMC genomic DNA. Purified libraries were quantified with a Qubit 3.0 fluorometer, sized on a Bioanalyzer 2100, and re-quantified with the KAPA Library Quantification kit. Every immunoSEQ 96-well plate was sequenced on a separate single-read 150-cycle Illumina NextSeq 550 flow cell. For the original study's pipeline: Because the immunoSEQ output included only junctional sequences and no quality scores, the filtering could not be the same as the filtering used for full-length reads. To assign V/J genes and CDR3, sequences were annotated against IMGT germline references using PyIR, a Python wrapper for IgBLAST v1.9. Reads with weak V/J assignments (E-value above 1e-6), missing CDR3, stop codons, out-of-frame junctions, or ambiguous translated residues were removed. V3J clonotypes were defined as sequences sharing an identical inferred V gene, J gene, and CDR3 amino acid sequence. Percentage overlap between repertoires was computed as shared unique clonotypes divided by the size of the smaller repertoire. Repertoire richness was assessed with RTK rarefaction, the Chao1 estimator, and Recon v2.1 estimates of unobserved clonotypes. Not all clones reach the TCRdb copy of this immuneACCESS table, which keeps in-frame sequences only. Checked studies attribute under half of the gap to unresolved V genes and leave the rest unexplained. The V and J calls and clone size were taken over from that table, and D and trimming were inferred from the DNA. The sample yields about half a million clones; more than 65% were counted once. Together, the top ten hold approximately 11% of the sample.

The sequenced material came from PBMCs. The V and J genes are TRBV7-9 and TRBJ2-1; the D gene is perhaps TRBD1 or TRBD2, each of them matching over 5 bases. This sequence originates from a woman aged 40 to 49 in good health. Some clones in this sample may be carry-over from other donors' samples. CDR3 loop: CASSLDPGPVNEQFF. The DNA is TGTGCCAGCAGCTTAGATCCGGGACCAGTCAATGAGCAGTTCTTC.